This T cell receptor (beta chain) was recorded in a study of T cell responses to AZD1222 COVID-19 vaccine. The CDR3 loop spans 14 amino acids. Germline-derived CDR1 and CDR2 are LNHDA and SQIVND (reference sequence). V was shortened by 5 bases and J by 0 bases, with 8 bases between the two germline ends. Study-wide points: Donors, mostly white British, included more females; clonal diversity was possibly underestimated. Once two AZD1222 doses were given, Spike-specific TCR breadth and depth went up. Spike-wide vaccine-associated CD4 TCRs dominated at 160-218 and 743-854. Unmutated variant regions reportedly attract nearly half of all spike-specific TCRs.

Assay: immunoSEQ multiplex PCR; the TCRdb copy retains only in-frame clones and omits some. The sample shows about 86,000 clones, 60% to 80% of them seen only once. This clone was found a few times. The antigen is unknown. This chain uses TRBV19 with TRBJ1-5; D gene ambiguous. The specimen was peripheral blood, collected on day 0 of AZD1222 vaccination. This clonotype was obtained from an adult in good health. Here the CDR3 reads CASSWDYSNQPQHF. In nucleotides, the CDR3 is TGTGCCAGTAGTTGGGATTATAGCAATCAGCCCCAGCATTTT. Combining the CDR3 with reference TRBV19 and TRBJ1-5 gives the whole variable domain DGGITQSPKYLFRKEGQNVTLSCEQNLNHDAMYWYRQDPGQGLRLIYYSQIVNDFQKGDIAEGYSVSREKKESFPLTVTSAQKNPTAFYLCASSWDYSNQPQHFGDGTRLSIL.